This T cell receptor beta chain was recorded in a study of OX40 agonist ivuxolimab in advanced cancers. Sequenced by immunoSEQ multiplex PCR; TCRdb stores in-frame clones only, minus some. The top ten hold 16% of the sample, which has tens of thousands of clones, approximately 86% seen once. J gave up 6 bases and V 6 bases, and 7 bases lay outside the gene matches. Looked up from germline, CDR1 is SQVTM and CDR2 is ANQGSEA. The CDR3 is made up of 13 amino acids. The source was CD4+ or CD8+ T cells sorted from blood, collected in a trial of the OX40 agonist ivuxolimab. The origin of this receptor is an adult with an advanced solid tumor such as melanoma, head and neck, liver or kidney cancer. The chain links TRBV29-1 to TRBJ1-5; the match to TRBD1 covers 8 bases. CDR3 sequence: CSVEQGVGQPQHF. The CDR3 DNA reads as TGCAGCGTCGAACAGGGGGTGGGTCAGCCCCAGCATTTT.